A single sample is the source of the 8 T cell receptor beta chains below, sequenced in a study of cytomegalovirus exposure and HLA in healthy donors. Primers: 60 Vbeta forward and 13 Jbeta reverse. Method: immunoSEQ multiplex PCR; TCRdb's copy keeps in-frame clones and lacks some. The sample has 170,000 or so clones, about 80% seen once. The sample taken for sequencing was PBMCs. Receptor source: a boy aged 5-17 years in good health and CMV-seronegative.

The chain has TRBV7-6 and TRBJ2-5, with 9 bases lining up with TRBD1. After removal of 5 bases from V and 5 bases from J, the junction contained 9 bases not matched to a gene. This CDR3 has 15 residues. The germline V gene has CDR1 SGHVS and CDR2 FNYEAQ. The CDR3 region is CASSSGQGTWETQYF. The CDR3 bases are TGTGCCAGCAGCAGCGGACAGGGGACTTGGGAGACCCAGTACTTC.

This clone showed up just once. The chain recombines TRBV11-2 with TRBJ1-5, with a weak D call TRBD1 (6 bases). The CDR3 totals 17 residues. The germline V gene has CDR1 SGHAT and CDR2 FQNNGV. The V and J ends lost 5 bases and 6 bases respectively, with 23 bases between them. CDR3 nucleotides: TGTGCCAGCAGCCGTTTTACAGGGAGAAAAGAGGGTCAGCCCCAGCATTTT. It codes for CASSRFTGRKEGQPQHF.

The chain couples TRBV4-1 to TRBJ1-1, with D tentatively TRBD1 (6 bases). The CDR3 loop spans 15 amino acids. Per the germline V gene, CDR1 is MGHRA and CDR2 is YSYEKL. The V and J ends lost 0 bases and 4 bases respectively, with 12 bases between them. The DNA of the CDR3 is TGCGCCAGCAGCCAAGATCCCGGGGGGCTCACTGAAGCTTTCTTT. Translation: CASSQDPGGLTEAFF.

The table lists this clone with a few counts. The V call is TRBV28, the J call TRBJ1-1; D ambiguous. Trimming left V 7 bases short and J 0 bases short, with 12 bases between. CDR3 length: 14 residues. Germline loops: CDR1 MDHEN, CDR2 SYDVKM. This CDR3 reads CASTPGGLNTEAFF. The CDR3 bases are TGTGCCAGCACCCCGGGAGGGTTGAACACTGAAGCTTTCTTT. The whole variable domain, filled in from reference TRBV28 and TRBJ1-1, reads DVKVTQSSRYLVKRTGEKVFLECVQDMDHENMFWYRQDPGLGLRLIYFSYDVKMKEKGDIPEGYSVSREKKERFSLILESASTNQTSMYLCASTPGGLNTEAFFGQGTRLTVV.

The chain combines TRBV19 with TRBJ2-1, with 10 bases fitting TRBD2. Looked up from germline, CDR1 is LNHDA and CDR2 is SQIVND (reference sequence). The CDR3 totals 14 residues. V was pared by 7 bases and J by 10 bases, with 10 bases of the junction left unmatched. The CDR3 is CASNMGLAGAEQFF. Written as DNA, the CDR3 is TGTGCCAGTAATATGGGGCTAGCGGGGGCCGAGCAGTTCTTC.

V is TRBV27 and J is TRBJ2-5; D possibly corresponds to TRBD2 (6 bases). The DNA end is more similar to TRBJ2-7, so the J call may be wrong. This CDR3 spans 18 amino acids. The germline V gene has CDR1 MNHEY and CDR2 SMNVEV (reference sequence). The CDR3 DNA reads TGTGCCAGCAGTTTATCGTCCAGGGCGGACTATCCCCCCTACGAGCAGTACTTC. Amino acid sequence: CASSLSSRADYPPYEQYF.

J is TRBJ2-5 and V is TRBV6-5; 9 bases are a match to TRBD1. Trimming removed 5 bases from V and 3 bases from J; junction bases left unmatched: 7. Germline V gene lookup returns CDR1 MNHEY and CDR2 SVGAGI. The CDR3 runs 15 residues. For the CDR3, the DNA is TGTGCCAGCAGTGGGGGACAGGGAGGCAAAGAGACCCAGTACTTC. It yields the protein CASSGGQGGKETQYF.

The chain recombines TRBV7-9 with TRBJ1-2; no firm D call. The germline V gene encodes CDR1 SEHNR and CDR2 FQNEAQ (reference sequence). V was pared by 0 bases and J by 8 bases, with 19 bases between. CDR3 length equals 16 residues. CDR3 amino acids: CASSLAGQEVVGGYTF. The CDR3 region has the DNA TGTGCCAGCAGCTTAGCAGGGCAGGAGGTGGTAGGAGGCTACACCTTC.